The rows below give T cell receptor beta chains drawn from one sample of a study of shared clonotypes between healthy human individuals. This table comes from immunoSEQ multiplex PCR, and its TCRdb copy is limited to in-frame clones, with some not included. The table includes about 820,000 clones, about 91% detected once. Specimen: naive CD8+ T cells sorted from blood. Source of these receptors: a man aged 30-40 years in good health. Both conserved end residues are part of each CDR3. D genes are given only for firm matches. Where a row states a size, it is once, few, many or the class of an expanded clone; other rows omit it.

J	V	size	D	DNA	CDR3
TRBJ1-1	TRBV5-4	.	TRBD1	TGTGCCAGCAGCCCGACAGGGGGCGATCTTGAAGCTTTCTTT	CASSPTGGDLEAFF
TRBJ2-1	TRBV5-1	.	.	TGCGCCAGCAGCTTGGGGTCCGTGGGCGGGTTCTTC	CASSLGSVGGFF
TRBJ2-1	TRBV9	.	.	TGTGCCAGCAGCGCGGACTTGCGCGGTGAGCAGTTCTTC	CASSADLRGEQFF
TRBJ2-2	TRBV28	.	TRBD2	TGTGCCAGCAGTCCCCCTGGGGGGGGATACACCGGGGAGCTGTTTTTT	CASSPPGGGYTGELFF
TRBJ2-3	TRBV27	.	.	TGTGCCAGCGGCAGCGGAGCGGGAGATACGCAGTATTTT	CASGSGAGDTQYF
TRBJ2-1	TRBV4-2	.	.	TGTGCCAGCAGCCAAGGCAGCTTGGGTGAGCAGTTCTTC	CASSQGSLGEQFF
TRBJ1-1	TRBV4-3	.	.	TGCGCCAGCAGCCAGGGCTCGTGGGGAACTGAAGCTTTCTTT	CASSQGSWGTEAFF
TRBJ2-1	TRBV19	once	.	TGTGCCAGTAGTATCCTACCTGGCTCCTACAATGAGCAGTTCTTC	CASSILPGSYNEQFF
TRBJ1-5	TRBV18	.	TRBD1	TGTGCCAGCTCAGAAGGGACAGGAGACCTATATAGCAATCAGCCCCAGCATTTT	CASSEGTGDLYSNQPQHF
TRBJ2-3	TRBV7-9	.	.	TGTGCCAGCAGCGCTCGAGACCCTAGCACAGATACGCAGTATTTT	CASSARDPSTDTQYF
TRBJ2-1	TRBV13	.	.	TGTGCCAGCAGCTTAAGGGGACCGGGCGGTGAGCAGTTCTTC	CASSLRGPGGEQFF
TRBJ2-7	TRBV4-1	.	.	TGCGCCAGCAGCCAAGATACCGGGAGCCCCTACGAGCAGTACTTC	CASSQDTGSPYEQYF
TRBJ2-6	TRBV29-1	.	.	TGCAGCGTGGGAAGACAGAGCTCTGGGGCCAACGTCCTGACTTTC	CSVGRQSSGANVLTF
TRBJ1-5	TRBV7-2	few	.	TGTGCCAGCAGCTTAGTCGGGCAGGGCATGAATCAGCCCCAGCATTTT	CASSLVGQGMNQPQHF
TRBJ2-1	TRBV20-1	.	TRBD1	TGCAGAGGGACAGGGGGGAATGAGCAGTTCTTC	CRGTGGNEQFF
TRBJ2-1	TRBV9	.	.	TGTGCCAGCAGCGGTCCGGGATCCTCCTACAATGAGCAGTTCTTC	CASSGPGSSYNEQFF
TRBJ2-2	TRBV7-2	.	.	TGTGCCAGCAGCAGAATAGCGGTAACGAACACCGGGGAGCTGTTTTTT	CASSRIAVTNTGELFF
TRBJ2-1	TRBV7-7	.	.	TGTGCTAGCAGCCAACGAGAGAGGGCAGGGGACAATGAGCAGTTCTTC	CASSQRERAGDNEQFF
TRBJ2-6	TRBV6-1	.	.	TGTGCCAGCAGTGAATCTGTGGGGGTTCCCTCTGGGGCCAACGTCCTGACTTTC	CASSESVGVPSGANVLTF
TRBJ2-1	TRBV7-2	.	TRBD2	TGTGCTCGAGTCCGCGGGAGCCCCTCCTACAATGAGCAGTTCTTC	CARVRGSPSYNEQFF
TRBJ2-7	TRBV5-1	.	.	TGCGCCAGCAGCTTGGGCGACAGAACCTACGAGCAGTACTTC	CASSLGDRTYEQYF
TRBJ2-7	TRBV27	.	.	TGTGCCAGCAGTTTTACAGAGTCCTACGAGCAGTACTTC	CASSFTESYEQYF
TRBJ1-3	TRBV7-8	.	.	TGTGCCAGCAGCCCACCGGGGGGGTATCGATCTGGAAACACCATATATTTT	CASSPPGGYRSGNTIYF
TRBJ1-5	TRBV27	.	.	TGTGCCAGCAGTTTATCGAACAGCCTGCTAGGACCCCAGCATTTT	CASSLSNSLLGPQHF
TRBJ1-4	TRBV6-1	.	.	TGTGCCAGCTATGGGGGACTGATTAATGAAAAACTGTTTTTT	CASYGGLINEKLFF
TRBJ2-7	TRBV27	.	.	TGTGCCAGCTCCGGAAGCGGGACATCACAGTACGACGAGCAGTACTTC	CASSGSGTSQYDEQYF
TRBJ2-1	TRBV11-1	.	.	TGTGCCAGCAGCTTAGAGTTCGGCAGTTACAATGAGCAGTTCTTC	CASSLEFGSYNEQFF
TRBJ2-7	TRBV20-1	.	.	TGCAGTGCTTTCTCTGGCGAGCAGTACTTC	CSAFSGEQYF
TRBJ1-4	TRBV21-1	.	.	TGTGCCAGCAGCAAAACGAAGAGATGGCCCATATGTCTGTTTTTT	CASSKTKRWPICLFF
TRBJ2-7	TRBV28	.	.	TGTGCCAGCAGTTTCCCCGCGCGTCTCTCCTACGAGCAGTACTTC	CASSFPARLSYEQYF
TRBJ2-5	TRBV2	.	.	TGTGCCAGCAAAGAGGGAGTGGGAGAGACCCAGTACTTC	CASKEGVGETQYF
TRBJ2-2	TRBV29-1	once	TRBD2	TGCAGCGTACGACTAGCGGGACATCCCGGGGAGCTGTTTTTT	CSVRLAGHPGELFF
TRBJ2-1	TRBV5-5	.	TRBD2	TGTGCCAGCAGCTTCCCACTAGCGACCTCCTACAATGAGCAGTTCTTC	CASSFPLATSYNEQFF
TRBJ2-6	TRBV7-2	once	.	TGTGCCAGCAGCTTAGCTTTCCGGGCTTCTGGGGCCAACGTCCTGACTTTC	CASSLAFRASGANVLTF
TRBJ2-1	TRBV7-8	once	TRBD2	TGTGCCAGCAGCTTAGTCCGAGGGGTAGCGGGTGAGCAGTTCTTC	CASSLVRGVAGEQFF
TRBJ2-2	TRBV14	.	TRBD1	TGTGCCAGCAGCCCTAAACAGGGGTACACCGGGGAGCTGTTTTTT	CASSPKQGYTGELFF
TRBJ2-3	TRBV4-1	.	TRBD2	TGCGCCAGCAGCCAAGATGATATAGCGGGAGATTTAGATACGCAGTATTTT	CASSQDDIAGDLDTQYF
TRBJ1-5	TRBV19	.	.	TGTGCCAGTAGCGATTCCCCCGTAGGACACAATCAGCCCCAGCATTTT	CASSDSPVGHNQPQHF
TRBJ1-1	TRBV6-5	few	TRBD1	TGTGCCAGCAGCCCTTCAGGGGGCACTGAAGCTTTCTTT	CASSPSGGTEAFF
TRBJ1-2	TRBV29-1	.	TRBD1	TGCAGCGTTGAGCAGGACAGGGATGCCGGGTATGGCTACACCTTC	CSVEQDRDAGYGYTF
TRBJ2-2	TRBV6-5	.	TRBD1	TGTGCCAGCACTTACGGACAGGGGGCTACCGGGGAGCTGTTTTTT	CASTYGQGATGELFF
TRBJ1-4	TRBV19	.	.	TGTGCCAGTAGTATAGATCGCGAAAAACTGTTTTTT	CASSIDREKLFF
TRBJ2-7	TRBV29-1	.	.	TGCAGCGGGGGGACAAACCCCTACGAGCAGTACTTC	CSGGTNPYEQYF